The rows below give T cell receptor beta chains drawn from one sample of a study of technical replicates of blood from several donors. Only in-frame clones appear in the TCRdb table, and some are missing; sequencing was by immunoSEQ multiplex PCR. The repertoire includes roughly 59,000 clones, 75% to 90% of them detected once, and around 5.1% sits in the top ten. The sequenced sample consisted of PBMCs. These receptors originate from a human donor in good health. Some clones in this sample may be carry-over from other donors' samples. CDR3s leave out the opening cysteine and the closing phenylalanine or tryptophan. For some rows the clone size is stated as once, few or many, or as a class when expanded; others skip it.

clone size	V gene	J gene	CDR3 protein
.	TRBV5-1	TRBJ2-2	ASSLQGNGGELF
.	TRBV7-9	TRBJ1-3	ASSNRDLSGNTIY
once	TRBV9	TRBJ2-1	ASSVIPGGLYNEQF
few	TRBV6-5	TRBJ1-6	ASSLGGQPLH
.	TRBV9	TRBJ2-2	ASLPPPRHGASVLGELF
.	TRBV2	TRBJ2-1	ATTTSGSYNEQF
few	TRBV5-1	TRBJ2-1	ASSLAQDYNEQF
few	TRBV7-9	TRBJ2-5	ASSSGEETQY
many	TRBV5-1	TRBJ1-4	ASSSAGGYEKLF
.	TRBV4-3	TRBJ1-6	ASSQRQGEWSPLH
.	TRBV7-9	TRBJ2-1	ASSHPPRLAEGDYNEQF
.	TRBV9	TRBJ2-1	ASSGLGRGSYNEQF
.	TRBV7-9	TRBJ2-7	ASSLGQVYEQY
.	TRBV27	TRBJ1-2	ASSSIGQGGYGYT
.	TRBV9	TRBJ2-7	ASSVAGGPFEQY
.	TRBV2	TRBJ1-1	ASSEYIFRGRDTEAF
.	TRBV6-1	TRBJ1-5	ASKQWTGGEQPQH
once	TRBV10-3	TRBJ2-1	AISGTSGSPYNEQF
.	TRBV7-9	TRBJ1-2	ASSLEGRGPGYT
few	TRBV9	TRBJ1-1	ASGLNTEAF
.	TRBV6-5	TRBJ2-7	ASRPTGTDEQY